This T cell receptor beta chain was recorded in a study of blood T cells in healthy people across ages (dated by TCRdb to about 2015). In the study overall: Template switching captured roughly one uniquely barcoded TCR beta cDNA molecule per two T cells in model experiments. The study measured age-related changes in TCR beta repertoire diversity using deep sequencing normalized with unique cDNA molecular identifiers. Donors were grouped into four age groups: young (average roughly 15 years), middle-aged (less than 40), aged (around 62) and long-lived (about 82). Donors of different ages were randomly distributed across sequencing lanes to avoid experimental bias. Two additional independent replicas of 1 million unique cDNA reads from the same blood draw were analyzed for two donors (one aged 18 to 30 and one aged 80 or older).

With regard to this clonotype: The specificity of this receptor is unknown. The record has no base qualities; no much larger clone is one base away.

The CDR3, from cysteine to phenylalanine, totals 15 residues. The read is trimmed to its CDR3 DNA, 45 bases read in frame from base 1. V drops 6 bases and J drops 4 bases, leaving 18 bases in between. CDR1 MGHDK and CDR2 SYGVNS were looked up in the germline V gene. Overall study results and their limits: Observed TCR beta diversity per million T cells fell roughly linearly with age, and a significant reduction was already apparent by age around 36. A strong correlation was found between observed TCR beta diversity and the percentage of naive T cells measured by flow cytometry. The CMV infection status of donors was not known, potentially confounding age-related changes in expanded clonotypes. Estimates of total diversity based on one million sequenced T cells were regarded as lower bounds and as underestimates. Compared with the aged group, more naive CD4+ T cells, fewer expanded clones and increased TCR diversity were shown by the long-lived group, suggesting age selection. Bulk unsorted PBMC profiling prevented conclusive comparison of naive and antigen-experienced compartments.

The approximately 41 donors, aged roughly 6 to 100 years, were systemically healthy Caucasian individuals from Russia. Each donor gave approximately 10 milliliters of peripheral blood, collected into EDTA-treated Vacutainer tubes. Ficoll-Paque density-gradient centrifugation was used to isolate PBMCs, with at least 6 million obtained per sample. Total RNA, at least 5 micrograms per sample, was extracted from PBMCs with Trizol reagent. For every donor, an aliquot of PBMCs went through flow cytometry to measure the percentages of naive CD45RAhigh/CD27high T cells. Library construction relied on 5' RACE. Reads for this sample came from an Illumina HiSeq 2500. The second PCR ran for roughly 6 to 11 cycles and used a J-beta primer mix along with a sample-barcoded 5' primer. Each TCR beta cDNA molecule received a unique molecular identifier from a template-switch 5' adaptor carrying 12 random nucleotides. Each sample yielded at least 3 million CDR3-containing paired-end reads. First-strand cDNA was synthesized from all RNA with the Mint cDNA synthesis kit, primed by a TRBC-specific oligonucleotide. Following uracil-DNA glycosylase treatment, a first 18-cycle PCR with universal primers M1SS and BC2_uni_R was performed on all cDNA. In the original analysis: Each sample was normalized by randomly selecting 1 million high-quality reads, each carrying a distinct molecular identifier. Instead of being binned into consensus sequences, reads that shared molecular identifiers were thrown out. MiTCR, with a Q25 quality threshold and the strictest error-elimination algorithm, was used for CDR3 identification, clonotype clustering and error correction. A nonparametric unseen species model using Euler transformation provided a lower-bound estimate of total TCR beta diversity. The public reads were reprocessed in TCRdb via fastp at Q25 and MiXCR, keeping in-frame beta chains. Each record represents a unique CDR3 protein, reported with the most common genes and DNA among its rows. TCRdb, not the original authors, processed these V and J calls. This sample holds around 1,500,000 distinct CDR3 sequences; roughly 27% were observed only once. The top ten hold over 7% of the sample.

The clonotype originates from a woman aged 25 to 39 in good health. The receptor chain draws on TRBV25-1 and TRBJ1-1; a weak D assignment points to TRBD1 (6 bases agree). The sequenced sample was blood. The DNA reads TGTGCCAGCAGAACAGGGTTCGGGCTGGGCACTGAAGCTTTCTTT. Its protein reads: CASRTGFGLGTEAFF.